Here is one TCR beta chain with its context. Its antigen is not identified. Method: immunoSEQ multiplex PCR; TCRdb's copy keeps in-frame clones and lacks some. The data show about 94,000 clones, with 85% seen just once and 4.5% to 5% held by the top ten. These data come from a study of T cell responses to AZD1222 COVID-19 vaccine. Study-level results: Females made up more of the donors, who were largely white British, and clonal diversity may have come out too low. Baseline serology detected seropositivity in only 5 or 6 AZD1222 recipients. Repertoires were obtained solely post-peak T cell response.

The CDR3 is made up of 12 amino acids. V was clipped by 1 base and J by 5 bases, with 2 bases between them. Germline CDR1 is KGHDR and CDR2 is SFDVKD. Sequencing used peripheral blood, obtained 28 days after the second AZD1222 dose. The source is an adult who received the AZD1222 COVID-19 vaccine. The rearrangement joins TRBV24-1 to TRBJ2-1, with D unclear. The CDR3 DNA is TGTGCCACCAGTGATTTCGACAATGAGCAGTTCTTC. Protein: CATSDFDNEQFF.